This TCR beta chain was retrieved from a study of T cell repertoires in cytomegalovirus infection. The wider study: Public TCR beta signatures were indicative of both CMV infection and a matching HLA type. Study results and limitations: Dominating the ex vivo response were TCR beta clonotypes that were CMV-specific and HLA-C-restricted. Cumulative public TCR beta family frequency identified CMV carriers with the relevant HLA.

A single record per CDR3 protein comes from TCRdb applying MiXCR to the reads. The sample lists roughly 760,000 distinct CDR3 sequences, 35% to 45% occurring once. Per the germline V gene, CDR1 is SGHTA and CDR2 is FQGNSA. The CDR3 length is 14 residues. The trim removed 3 bases at V and 10 bases at J, leaving 3 bases unmatched. Points on this clonotype: The antigen is unknown.

The TCR comes from a human donor in good health (CMV status not recorded). Some clones in this sample may be carry-over from other donors' samples. The specimen was PBMCs. This chain connects TRBV7-2 to TRBJ1-6; 10 nucleotides align to TRBD1. CDR3 amino acids: CASSFWDRGSPLHF. In DNA, the CDR3 is TGTGCCAGCAGCTTTTGGGACAGGGGCTCACCCCTCCACTTT.